The clone carrying this T cell receptor (beta chain) was found many times. The antigen remains unidentified. The CDR3 is made up of 15 amino acids. From germline, CDR1 is MDHEN and CDR2 SYDVKM. The V end lost 5 bases, the J end lost 9 bases, and 20 bases lay between the germline ends. This specimen belongs to a study of identical twins. Notes on the study in general: Not following the same donors, the study drew its conclusions from cross-sectional statistical analysis.

One entry per CDR3 protein, called by TCRdb with MiXCR from the 5' RACE reads. Counted here are roughly 630,000 distinct CDR3 sequences, just over 7% occurring once; the ten biggest clones make up around 1.6%. The same specimen was also included in a second study, on yellow fever vaccine responses in identical twins.

The gene calls are TRBV28 and TRBJ2-1; a weak D match, TRBD2 (6 bases). Sequencing used PBMCs. The TCR originated in a young woman in good health. CDR3 DNA: TGTGCCAGCAGTCCCCTGGTCGGGAGTCGTTTTGAGCAGTTCTTC. Protein: CASSPLVGSRFEQFF. Drawing the rest from reference TRBV28 and TRBJ2-1, the complete variable domain is DVKVTQSSRYLVKRTGEKVFLECVQDMDHENMFWYRQDPGLGLRLIYFSYDVKMKEKGDIPEGYSVSREKKERFSLILESASTNQTSMYLCASSPLVGSRFEQFFGPGTRLTVL.